This T cell receptor beta chain was obtained from a study of shared clonotypes between healthy human individuals. The genomic DNA of each subset was split evenly across several immunoSEQ plates. Clones were sequenced by immunoSEQ multiplex PCR, and TCRdb holds only the in-frame ones, with some missing. The sample contains 2 million to 3 million clones, around nine tenths of which appear only once. Germline V gene lookup returns CDR1 SGDLS and CDR2 YYNGEE. The CDR3 is made up of 14 amino acids. V was trimmed by 3 bases and J by 7 bases, leaving 14 bases between them. This clonotype was obtained from a man aged 18 to 30 in good health. This chain uses TRBV9 with TRBJ2-1; possibly TRBD1 for D (6 bases). Sequencing was done on a sample of naive CD4+ T cells sorted from blood. As for subset: CD45RA+ positively selected. The CDR3 loop is CASSGQGLTNEQFF. In DNA form, the CDR3 reads TGTGCCAGCAGCGGTCAGGGGTTGACTAATGAGCAGTTCTTC.